This TCR beta chain derives from a study of post-analysis software for immune sequencing data. cDNA libraries of TCR beta carried unique molecular identifiers. Each CDR3 protein gets one entry after TCRdb re-called the PCR reads with MiXCR. The data contain hundreds of thousands of distinct CDR3 sequences, roughly 45% of them seen just once; the ten biggest clones take up 9.5% to 13%. The V and J ends lost 8 bases and 0 bases respectively, with 15 bases between them. CDR1 MNHNS and CDR2 SASEGT come from the germline V gene. The CDR3 covers 15 residues. As regards this clonotype: As yet, its antigen is unknown.

General study points: Five TRBV segments were significantly more frequent in patients than in controls. TRBV5-6, TRBV5-1 and TRBV20-1 were among these segments.

Sequencing was done on a sample of blood. This receptor was taken from a girl aged 5-17 years with multiple sclerosis. This chain links TRBV6-1 with TRBJ2-3; tentatively, D is TRBD2 (6 bases). The CDR3 is CASGRTSTSTDTQYF. The CDR3 DNA reads as TGTGCCAGCGGGCGCACTAGCACTAGCACAGATACGCAGTATTTT.